Following are 15 T cell receptor beta chains from one sample sequenced in a study of OX40 agonist ivuxolimab in advanced cancers. Libraries came from the immunoSEQ multiplex PCR assay. The table comes from immuneACCESS by way of TCRdb, which keeps in-frame sequences with V and J called. Part of the clones is missing from these tables; in studies checked, under half for an unresolved V gene and the rest for unknown reasons. The sample data list about 45,000 clones, and approximately 88% of these were observed just once. Clones ranked in the top ten supply about 15% of the sample. This material consisted of CD4+ or CD8+ T cells sorted from blood, taken in a trial of the OX40 agonist ivuxolimab. These receptors came from an adult with an advanced solid tumor such as melanoma, head and neck, liver or kidney cancer.

V usage is TRBV5-5 and J usage is TRBJ1-4, with a tentative D call TRBD1 (6 bases). The CDR3 totals 16 residues. Trimming stripped 0 bases from V and 2 bases from J, with 11 bases between. Germline CDR1 and CDR2: SGHKS and YYEKEE (reference sequence). CDR3 bases: TGTGCCAGCAGCTTGGAAGGGGGGATGACTAATGAAAAACTGTTTTTT. Residues: CASSLEGGMTNEKLFF. Together with reference TRBV5-5 and TRBJ1-4, the CDR3 gives the full variable domain: DAGVTQSPTHLIKTRGQQVTLRCSPISGHKSVSWYQQVLGQGPQFIFQYYEKEERGRGNFPDRFSARQFPNYSSELNVNALLLGDSALYLCASSLEGGMTNEKLFFGSGTQLSVL.

The chain combines TRBV6-5 with TRBJ1-3; D gene ambiguous. The CDR3 length is 13 residues. CDR1 and CDR2 (germline): MNHEY, SVGAGI. With 10 bases removed from V and 0 bases from J, the gap between germline ends came to 10 bases. The CDR3 reads CATGPFSGNTIYF. CDR3 nucleotides: TGTGCCACAGGACCCTTCTCTGGAAACACCATATATTTT.

The chain links TRBV12-5 to TRBJ2-1; 12 bases map to TRBD2. CDR3 size: 15 residues. J gave up 9 bases and V 2 bases, and 5 bases lay outside the gene matches. Per the germline V gene, CDR1 is LGHNT and CDR2 is FRNRAP. CDR3 residues: CASGLRLAGGGEQFF. In nucleotides, the CDR3 is TGTGCTAGTGGTTTGCGGCTAGCGGGAGGGGGTGAGCAGTTCTTC.

This clone ranks as medium-sized. V and J are TRBV16 and TRBJ1-1; no reliable D call. Trimming cost V 3 bases and J 12 bases, with 14 bases left between them. CDR1 and CDR2 (germline): KGHSY, FQNENV. This CDR3 has 12 residues. The CDR3 is CASSQEGPPSFF. CDR3 DNA sequence: TGTGCCAGCAGCCAGGAGGGTCCCCCGTCTTTCTTT.

V usage is TRBV6-6 and J usage is TRBJ2-7; 10 bases match TRBD1. CDR3 size: 15 residues. Germline V gene data show CDR1 as MNHNY and CDR2 as SVGAGI (reference sequence). The J segment lost 5 bases and the V segment lost 6 bases, leaving 10 bases of the junction unmatched. CDR3 region: CASSPRQGAMNEQYF. In DNA form, the CDR3 reads TGTGCCAGCAGCCCTAGACAGGGGGCGATGAACGAGCAGTACTTC.

This chain links TRBV6-6 with TRBJ1-2, with 10 bases fitting TRBD1. The V gene's germline CDR1 is MNHNY and CDR2 SVGAGI (reference sequence). V shed 7 bases, J shed 1 base, and the junction held 9 bases outside the gene matches. The CDR3 extends over 16 amino acids. The CDR3 protein is CASTLTGGEVNYGYTF. CDR3 sequence (DNA): TGTGCCAGCACCCTGACAGGGGGCGAAGTTAACTATGGCTACACCTTC.

This clone was recorded a few times. The V and J genes are TRBV29-1 and TRBJ1-1; 8 nucleotides match TRBD1. The CDR3 has 14 residues. Germline V gene data show CDR1 as SQVTM and CDR2 as ANQGSEA. The junction had 7 bases not matched to a gene; V was cut back by 4 bases and J by 3 bases. CDR3 coding DNA: TGCAGCGTTGGCCCGGGACAGGTCGACACTGAAGCTTTCTTT. Amino acids: CSVGPGQVDTEAFF.

CDR3: CASSPWSGSDQPQHF. As DNA, the CDR3 is TGTGCCAGCAGTCCGTGGTCGGGGTCCGATCAGCCCCAGCATTTT. The chain links TRBV27 to TRBJ1-5; D not resolved. Trimming removed 5 bases from V and 5 bases from J, with 16 bases in between. The CDR3 is made up of 15 amino acids. Looked up from germline, CDR1 is MNHEY and CDR2 is SMNVEV (reference sequence).

The CDR3: CASTDRGPLHF. CDR3 DNA: TGTGCCAGCACCGACAGGGGACCCCTCCACTTT. The J gene is TRBJ1-6, the V gene TRBV7-8; 8 bases fit TRBD1. Per germline, CDR1 SGHVS and CDR2 FQNEAQ. With V trimmed by 7 bases and J by 12 bases, 2 bases remained unmatched. The CDR3 loop spans 11 amino acids.

The rearrangement joins TRBV5-1 to TRBJ2-2; D remains ambiguous. Germline assignment: CDR1 SGHRS and CDR2 YFSETQ. Deletions cut 2 bases from V and 2 bases from J, with 7 bases between. The CDR3 sequence is 14 residues long. The CDR3 DNA reads as TGCGCCAGCAGCTTTCGAGAAAACACCGGGGAGCTGTTTTTT. It specifies CASSFRENTGELFF.

The gene calls are TRBV27 and TRBJ2-7; D perhaps matches TRBD2 (5 bases). CDR1 and CDR2 from the germline V gene are MNHEY and SMNVEV (reference sequence). CDR3 length: 16 residues. Trimming removed 4 bases from V and 2 bases from J, with 18 bases in between. The CDR3 reads CASSSKISRDPYEQYF. CDR3 nucleotides: TGTGCCAGCAGTTCAAAAATCTCGAGGGATCCCTACGAGCAGTACTTC.

This chain uses TRBV11-2 with TRBJ1-2, with 8 bases aligning to TRBD1. The CDR3 consists of 12 residues. Looked up from germline, CDR1 is SGHAT and CDR2 is FQNNGV. V lost 7 bases, J lost 6 bases, and 4 bases stayed unmatched. Written as DNA, the CDR3 is TGTGCCAGCACCGACAGGGGAGATGGCTACACCTTC. Protein sequence: CASTDRGDGYTF.

The V call is TRBV7-9, the J call TRBJ2-7; 8 positions agree with TRBD2. CDR3 length equals 15 residues. CDR1 SEHNR and CDR2 FQNEAQ come from the germline V gene (reference sequence). J gave up 5 bases and V 7 bases, and 13 bases lay outside the gene matches. CDR3 in amino acids: CASTLARGGLNEQYF. The CDR3, as DNA: TGTGCCAGCACCCTCGCCCGGGGGGGGTTAAACGAGCAGTACTTC. The full variable domain, rest sourced from reference TRBV7-9 and TRBJ2-7, is DTGVSQNPRHKITKRGQNVTFRCDPISEHNRLYWYRQTLGQGPEFLTYFQNEAQLEKSRLLSDRFSAERPKGSFSTLEIQRTEQGDSAMYLCASTLARGGLNEQYFGPGTRLTVT.

The rearrangement uses TRBV7-2 and TRBJ2-1; D possibly corresponds to TRBD1 (6 bases). CDR3 length: 16 amino acids. V was cut by 2 bases and J by 1 base, with 12 bases left in between. The germline V gene encodes CDR1 SGHTA and CDR2 FQGNSA. In DNA, the CDR3 is TGTGCCAGCAGCTTAAGGGGGACGCAGTCCTACAATGAGCAGTTCTTC. Protein product: CASSLRGTQSYNEQFF.

The rearrangement joins TRBV9 to TRBJ2-1, with 11 nucleotides matching TRBD2. V was clipped by 7 bases and J by 8 bases; unmatched bases: 8. The CDR3 runs 14 residues. Germline V CDR1 and CDR2: SGDLS, YYNGEE. Here the CDR3 reads CASGHSGGAYEQFF. CDR3 nucleotide sequence: TGTGCCAGCGGACATAGCGGGGGGGCCTATGAGCAGTTCTTC. The full variable domain, with the rest looked up from reference TRBV9 and TRBJ2-1, is DSGVTQTPKHLITATGQRVTLRCSPRSGDLSVYWYQQSLDQGLQFLIQYYNGEERAKGNILERFSAQQFPDLHSELNLSSLELGDSALYFCASGHSGGAYEQFFGPGTRLTVL.